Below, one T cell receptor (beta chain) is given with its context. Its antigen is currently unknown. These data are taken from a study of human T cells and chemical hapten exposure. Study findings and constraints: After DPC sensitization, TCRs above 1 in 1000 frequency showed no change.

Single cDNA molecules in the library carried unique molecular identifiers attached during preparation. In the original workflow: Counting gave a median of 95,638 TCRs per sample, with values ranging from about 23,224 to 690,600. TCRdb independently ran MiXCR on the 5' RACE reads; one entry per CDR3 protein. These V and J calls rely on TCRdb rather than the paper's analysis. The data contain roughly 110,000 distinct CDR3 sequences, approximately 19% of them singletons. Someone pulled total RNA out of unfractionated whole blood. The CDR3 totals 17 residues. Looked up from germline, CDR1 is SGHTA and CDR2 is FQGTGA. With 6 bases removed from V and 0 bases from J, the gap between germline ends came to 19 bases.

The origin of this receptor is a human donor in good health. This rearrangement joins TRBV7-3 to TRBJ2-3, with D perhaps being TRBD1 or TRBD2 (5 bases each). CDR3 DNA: TGTGCCAGCAGGTCCTCCGGGACCCACTTCAGCACAGATACGCAGTATTTT. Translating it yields CASRSSGTHFSTDTQYF.